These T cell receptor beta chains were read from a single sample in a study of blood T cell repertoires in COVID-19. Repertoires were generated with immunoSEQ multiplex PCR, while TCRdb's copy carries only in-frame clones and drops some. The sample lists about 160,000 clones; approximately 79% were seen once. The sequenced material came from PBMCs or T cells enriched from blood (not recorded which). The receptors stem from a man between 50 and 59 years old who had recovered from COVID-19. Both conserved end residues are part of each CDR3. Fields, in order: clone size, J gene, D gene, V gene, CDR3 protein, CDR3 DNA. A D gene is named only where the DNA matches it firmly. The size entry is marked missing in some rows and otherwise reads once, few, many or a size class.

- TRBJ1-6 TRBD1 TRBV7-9 CASSFQGADSPLHF TGTGCCAGCAGCTTTCAGGGGGCAGATTCACCCCTCCACTTT
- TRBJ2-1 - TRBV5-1 CASSLQGGPYNEQFF TGCGCCAGCAGCCTTCAGGGTGGCCCCTACAATGAGCAGTTCTTC
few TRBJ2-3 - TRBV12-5 CASTNTDTQYF TGTGCTAGTACAAACACAGATACGCAGTATTTT
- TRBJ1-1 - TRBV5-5 CASSLGRKNTEAFF TGTGCCAGCAGCTTGGGCAGGAAGAACACTGAAGCTTTCTTT
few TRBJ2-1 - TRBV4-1 CASSQESGGTYNEQFF TGCGCCAGCAGCCAAGAAAGTGGGGGCACCTACAATGAGCAGTTCTTC
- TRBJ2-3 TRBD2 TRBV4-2 CASTLWGTSGGRSKGPDTQYF TGTGCCAGCACCCTGTGGGGGACTAGCGGGGGCCGGAGCAAGGGGCCAGATACGCAGTATTTT
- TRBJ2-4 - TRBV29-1 CSDRRTGKNIQYF TGCAGCGACCGGAGGACGGGAAAAAACATTCAGTACTTC
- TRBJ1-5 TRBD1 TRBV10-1 CASSSRGPGGNQPQHF TGCGCCAGCAGCTCAAGGGGGCCGGGGGGCAATCAGCCCCAGCATTTT
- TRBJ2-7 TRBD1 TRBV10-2 CASSGTGGVSYEQYF TGCGCCAGCAGTGGGACAGGGGGAGTCTCCTACGAGCAGTACTTC
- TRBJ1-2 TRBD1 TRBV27 CASKIIGTGHYGYTF TGTGCCAGCAAAATTATTGGGACAGGTCACTATGGCTACACCTTC
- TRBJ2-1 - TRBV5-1 CASSLGQADNEQFF TGCGCCAGCAGCTTGGGACAGGCGGACAATGAGCAGTTCTTC
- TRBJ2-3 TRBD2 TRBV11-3 CASSRFPWSGGAPSTDTQYF TGTGCCAGCAGCCGCTTTCCCTGGAGCGGGGGGGCCCCTAGCACAGATACGCAGTATTTT
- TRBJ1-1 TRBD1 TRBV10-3 CAISARQGEITEAFF TGTGCCATCAGTGCACGACAGGGTGAGATCACTGAAGCTTTCTTT
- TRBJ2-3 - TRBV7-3 CASSLNQADTQYF TGTGCCAGCAGCTTAAATCAGGCAGATACGCAGTATTTT
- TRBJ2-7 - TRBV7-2 CASSPSRGSLYEQYF TGTGCCAGCAGCCCGAGTCGTGGTAGCTTGTACGAGCAGTACTTC
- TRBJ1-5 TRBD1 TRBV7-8 CASSLDRANQPQHF TGTGCCAGCAGCTTGGACAGGGCGAACCAGCCCCAGCATTTT
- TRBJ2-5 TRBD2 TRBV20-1 CSASREAGMETQYF TGCAGTGCTAGTCGGGAGGCAGGGATGGAGACCCAGTACTTC
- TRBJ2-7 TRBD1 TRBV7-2 CASRAFGTAYEQYF TGTGCCAGCAGAGCTTTCGGGACAGCCTACGAGCAGTACTTC
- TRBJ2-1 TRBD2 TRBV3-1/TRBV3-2 CASSQWSGTSNEQFF TGTGCCAGCAGCCAATGGTCCGGGACTAGCAATGAGCAGTTCTTC
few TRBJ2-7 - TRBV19 CASSIGTSSSYEQYF TGTGCCAGTAGTATCGGGACATCGAGCTCCTACGAGCAGTACTTC
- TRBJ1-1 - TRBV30 CAYHRLMNTEAFF TGTGCCTACCACAGACTAATGAACACTGAAGCTTTCTTT
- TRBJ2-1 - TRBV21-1 CASSKGLAGINNEQFF TGTGCCAGCAGCAAAGGCCTAGCGGGGATCAACAATGAGCAGTTCTTC
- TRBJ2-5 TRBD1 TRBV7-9 CASSGKDRIMGTQYF TGTGCCAGCAGCGGGAAGGACAGGATTATGGGGACCCAGTACTTC
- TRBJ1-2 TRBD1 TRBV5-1 CASSLRGTGPNYGYTF TGCGCCAGCAGCTTGCGCGGGACAGGGCCTAACTATGGCTACACCTTC
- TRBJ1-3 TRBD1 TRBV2 CASSAQGADTIYF TGTGCCAGCAGTGCACAGGGGGCAGACACCATATATTTT
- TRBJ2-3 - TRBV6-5 CASSYGGGAKDTQYF TGTGCCAGCAGTTACGGTGGGGGGGCCAAAGATACGCAGTATTTT
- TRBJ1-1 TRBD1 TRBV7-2 CASSLGPDRGLHGTEAFF TGTGCCAGCAGCTTAGGCCCGGACAGGGGGCTTCATGGCACTGAAGCTTTCTTT
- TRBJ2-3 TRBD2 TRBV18 CASSPIGGGQYTDTQYF TGTGCCAGCTCACCCATAGGCGGGGGGCAGTACACAGATACGCAGTATTTT
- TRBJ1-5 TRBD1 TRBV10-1 CARRGRDRDLGSNQPQHF TGCGCCAGGCGAGGCCGGGACAGGGATTTAGGGAGCAATCAGCCCCAGCATTTT
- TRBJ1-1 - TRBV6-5 CASSSPGGGLNTEAFF TGTGCCAGCAGTTCCCCCGGGGGGGGTCTGAACACTGAAGCTTTCTTT
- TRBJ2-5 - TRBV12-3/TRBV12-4 CASSSTETQYF TGTGCCAGCAGTTCTACGGAGACCCAGTACTTC